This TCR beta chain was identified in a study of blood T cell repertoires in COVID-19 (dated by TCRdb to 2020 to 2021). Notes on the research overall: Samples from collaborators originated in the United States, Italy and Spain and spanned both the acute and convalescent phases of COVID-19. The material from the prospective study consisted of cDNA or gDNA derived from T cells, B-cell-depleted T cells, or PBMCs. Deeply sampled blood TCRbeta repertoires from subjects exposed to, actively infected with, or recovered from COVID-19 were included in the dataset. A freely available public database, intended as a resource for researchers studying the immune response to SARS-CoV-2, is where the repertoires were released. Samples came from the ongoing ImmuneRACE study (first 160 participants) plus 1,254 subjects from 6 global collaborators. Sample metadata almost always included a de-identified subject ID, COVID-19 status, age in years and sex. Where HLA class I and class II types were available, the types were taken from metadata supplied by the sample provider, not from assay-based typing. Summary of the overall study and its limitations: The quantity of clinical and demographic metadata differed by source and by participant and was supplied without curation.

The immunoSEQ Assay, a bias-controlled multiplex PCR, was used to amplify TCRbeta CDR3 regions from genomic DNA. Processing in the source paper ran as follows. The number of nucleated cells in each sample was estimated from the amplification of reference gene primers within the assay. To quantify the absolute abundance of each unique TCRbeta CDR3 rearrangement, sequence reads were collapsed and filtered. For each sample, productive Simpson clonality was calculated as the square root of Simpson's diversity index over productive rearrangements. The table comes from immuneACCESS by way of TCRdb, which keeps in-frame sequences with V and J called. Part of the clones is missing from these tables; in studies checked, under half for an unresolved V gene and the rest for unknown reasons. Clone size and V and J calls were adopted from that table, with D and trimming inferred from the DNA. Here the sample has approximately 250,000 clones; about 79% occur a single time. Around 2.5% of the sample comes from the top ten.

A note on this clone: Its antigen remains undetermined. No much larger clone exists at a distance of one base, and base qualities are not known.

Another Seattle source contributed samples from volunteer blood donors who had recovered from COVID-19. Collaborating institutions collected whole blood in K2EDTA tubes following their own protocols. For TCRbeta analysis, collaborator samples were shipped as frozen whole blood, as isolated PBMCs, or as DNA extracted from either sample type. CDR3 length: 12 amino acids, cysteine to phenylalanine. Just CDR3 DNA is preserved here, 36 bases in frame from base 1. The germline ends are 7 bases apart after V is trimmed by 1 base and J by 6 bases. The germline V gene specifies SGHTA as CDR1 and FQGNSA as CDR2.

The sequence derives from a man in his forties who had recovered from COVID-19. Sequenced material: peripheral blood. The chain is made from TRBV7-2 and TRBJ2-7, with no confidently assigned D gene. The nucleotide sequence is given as TGTGCCAGCAGCTTAGTTGGTAGCGAGCAGTACTTC. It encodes CASSLVGSEQYF.